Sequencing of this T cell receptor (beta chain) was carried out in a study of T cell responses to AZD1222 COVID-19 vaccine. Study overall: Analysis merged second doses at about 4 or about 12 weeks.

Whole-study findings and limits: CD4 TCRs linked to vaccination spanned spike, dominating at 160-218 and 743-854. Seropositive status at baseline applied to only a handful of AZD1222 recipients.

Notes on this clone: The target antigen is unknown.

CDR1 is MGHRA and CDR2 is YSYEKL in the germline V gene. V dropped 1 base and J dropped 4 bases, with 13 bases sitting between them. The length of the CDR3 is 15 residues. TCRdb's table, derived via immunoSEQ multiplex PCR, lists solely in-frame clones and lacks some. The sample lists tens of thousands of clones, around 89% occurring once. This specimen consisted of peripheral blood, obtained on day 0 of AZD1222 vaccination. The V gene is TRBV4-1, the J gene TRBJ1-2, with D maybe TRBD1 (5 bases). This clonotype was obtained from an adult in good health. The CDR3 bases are TGCGCCAGCAGCCAAGTCGGGGGGAACGTCTATGGCTACACCTTC. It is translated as CASSQVGGNVYGYTF.